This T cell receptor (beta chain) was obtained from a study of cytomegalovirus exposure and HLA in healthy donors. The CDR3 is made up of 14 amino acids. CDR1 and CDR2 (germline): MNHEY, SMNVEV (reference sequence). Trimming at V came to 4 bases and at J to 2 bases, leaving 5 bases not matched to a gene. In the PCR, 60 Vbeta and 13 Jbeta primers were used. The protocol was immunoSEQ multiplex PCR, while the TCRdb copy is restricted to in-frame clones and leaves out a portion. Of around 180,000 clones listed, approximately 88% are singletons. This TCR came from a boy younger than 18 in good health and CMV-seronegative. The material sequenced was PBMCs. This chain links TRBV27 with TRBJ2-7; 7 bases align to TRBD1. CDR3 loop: CASSSRQGTYEQYF. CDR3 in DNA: TGTGCCAGCAGTTCGCGACAGGGTACCTACGAGCAGTACTTC.